This section outlines one TCR beta chain sequence together with its context. Sequencing used immunoSEQ multiplex PCR; TCRdb keeps in-frame clones, though not all of them. The repertoire holds about 43,000 clones, 86% seen once, with just under 8.5% in the top ten. The sample is drawn from a study of blood T cell repertoires in COVID-19. Overall study: PBMCs, B-cell-depleted T cells, or T cells were the source of the cDNA or gDNA that made up the material.

The CDR3 runs 17 residues. With 3 bases clipped from V and 7 bases from J, the junction kept 14 bases outside the gene matches. Germline CDR1 SGDLS, CDR2 YYNGEE. The sequence derives from a man in his 60s with active COVID-19. Source material: peripheral blood. The gene calls are TRBV9 and TRBJ2-1; TRBD2 matches 9 bases. The CDR3 coding sequence is TGTGCCAGCAGCGCACGGCCAATTAGCGGGAGCAGTAATGAGCAGTTCTTC. This encodes CASSARPISGSSNEQFF.